This T cell receptor (beta chain) was sequenced for a study of molecular identifiers for immune sequencing clone quantification (dated by TCRdb to 2017 to 2018). General notes on the study: For a replicate experiment, the RNA from either about 20,000 or 100,000 naive CD8 T cells was divided into five aliquots, and four of those aliquots went on to sequencing. This methods study used CD8 T cells to benchmark TCR RNA copy counting and molecular-identifier clustering-based TCR repertoire sequencing (MIDCIRS).

Libraries of naive CD8 T cells were built from anywhere between roughly 19,000 and 1,000,000 sorted cells, with 10%, 30% or 50% of the purified RNA used. On a BD FACSAria II, naive CD8 T cells were FACS-sorted as CD8+CD4-CCR7+CD45RA+ and collected into RLT Plus buffer. To test detection sensitivity, Jurkat RNA equal to around nine TCR copies was added to samples of roughly 18,000-1,000,000 naive CD8 T cells. Enrichment of CD8 T cells was done with RosetteSep CD8+ T Cell Enrichment Cocktail plus Ficoll-Paque, and ACK red cell lysis came afterward. About this clonotype: The antigen it recognizes is unknown. Base-call qualities are not available, and no considerably larger clone is one nucleotide away.

Library preparation employed PCR. TCRdb names NextSeq 500 as the instrument used. Preparation of bulk TCR libraries followed a previously described approach, with the TCR primers listed in Table S5. Total RNA was purified with the Qiagen AllPrep DNA/RNA kit. Before analysis, reads from multiple sequencing runs of one library were combined. On the study's bioinformatics: Reads were retained only if their TCR constant sequence matched exactly, and those retained reads were trimmed to 150 nt and grouped according to their 12-nt molecular barcodes. Reads within each barcode group were sub-clustered using a 15% Levenshtein threshold, and quality-weighted consensus sequences were constructed for each RNA molecule. Non-functional sequences were excluded, and lower-count sequences lying one edit away from another sequence were also excluded. Barcode sub-clusters with fewer than 20% of the maximum read count were removed, based on fitting two negative binomial distributions. TCRdb trimmed public reads at Q25 via fastp, called clones via MiXCR and kept in-frame beta chains. For every CDR3 protein sequence, its rows merge into one entry that carries the most common genes and DNA. Clone size and V and J calls follow TCRdb, not the original study. This sample gives 45,000 to 55,000 distinct CDR3 sequences in total; 36% of them show up just once. The top ten clones comprise 3% to 4% of the sample.

Reading from cysteine to phenylalanine, the CDR3 counts 14 amino acids. The kept DNA is CDR3 alone, 42 bases in frame from the first base. The germline V gene (reference sequence) sets CDR1 to MNHEY and CDR2 to SMNVEV. The germline ends are 12 bases apart after V is trimmed by 8 bases and J by 4 bases. The research as a whole found: Spiked-in Jurkat TCR RNA equivalent to a single cell was reported to be detectable even among some 910,000 naive CD8 T cells. Modeling estimated 2.5 to 3.5 recovered TCR RNA copies per cell, compared with about 10 by digital PCR, which implies around 33% capture efficiency. The naive libraries included spiked-in Jurkat TCR RNA (around 9 copies' worth), and this RNA is not part of the donor repertoire. When barcode sub-clustering was omitted, TCR diversity was inflated by chimeric consensus sequences, with chimeras reaching as high as 47%. In CMV-specific effector cells, clones with more than 20 RNA copies contained over 99% of molecules, whereas in naive cells such clones contained under 1% of molecules. Identical TCR molecules sharing a barcode could cause highly expanded clone sizes to be underestimated.

This receptor chain uses TRBV27 and TRBJ2-6; the D gene is possibly TRBD1, with 5 bases matching. Material for sequencing was naive CD8+ T cells from blood, with Jurkat cell RNA spiked in. The cell subset or site label for this specimen denotes: FACS-sorted CD8+CD4-CCR7+CD45RA+ naive T cells. This TCR was recovered from a human donor in good health. Some libraries in this study had Jurkat cell RNA spiked in. This receptor carries the CDR3 CASGHSTGANVLTF. The nucleotide sequence reads as follows: TGTGCCAGCGGACATAGCACAGGGGCCAACGTCCTGACTTTC.